The present T cell receptor (beta chain) was sequenced within a study of cytomegalovirus exposure and HLA in healthy donors. General study points: The authors enumerated some 160 TCR beta chains as linked to cytomegalovirus.

Concerning this clone itself: The antigen remains unidentified.

These donors, healthy bone marrow donors, were studied. Per germline, CDR1 SGHRS and CDR2 YFSETQ. The CDR3 has 13 residues. Trimming pared 4 bases from V and 1 base from J, leaving 8 bases between. PCR employed 60 Vbeta and 13 Jbeta primers. The data were produced by immunoSEQ multiplex PCR, yet TCRdb's version contains in-frame clones alone and is incomplete. The repertoire consists of 150,000 to 170,000 clones, with around 79% occurring once and the leading ten covering 7.5% to 9%. The sample taken for sequencing was PBMCs. The TCR originated in a man aged 25 to 40 in good health and CMV-seropositive. The V call is TRBV5-1, the J call TRBJ1-1; D is unclear. CDR3 nucleotides: TGCGCCAGCAGCCAGGCAGAGAACACTGAAGCTTTCTTT. Translating it yields CASSQAENTEAFF.